Below are 15 T cell receptor beta chains sequenced from a single sample in a study of OX40 agonist ivuxolimab in advanced cancers. The data were produced by immunoSEQ multiplex PCR, yet TCRdb's version contains in-frame clones alone and is incomplete. The sample has 20,000 to 25,000 clones; 75% to 85% are singletons. This material consisted of CD4+ or CD8+ T cells sorted from blood, taken in a trial of the OX40 agonist ivuxolimab. The source of these receptors is an adult with an advanced solid tumor such as melanoma, head and neck, liver or kidney cancer.

The chain recombines TRBV19 with TRBJ1-5, with D possibly being TRBD1 (6 bases). The CDR3 is made up of 14 amino acids. The germline V and J ends were trimmed by 6 bases and 3 bases, with 12 bases remaining between them. Looked up from germline, CDR1 is LNHDA and CDR2 is SQIVND (reference sequence). For the CDR3, the DNA is TGTGCCAGTAGCCTGACAGGTAACAATCAGCCCCAGCATTTT. Its translation is CASSLTGNNQPQHF.

This chain uses TRBV9 with TRBJ2-1; D remains unclear. With 0 bases removed from V and 12 bases from J, the gap between germline ends came to 22 bases. The V gene's germline CDR1 is SGDLS and CDR2 YYNGEE. This CDR3 is built from 16 residues. The CDR3 DNA is TGTGCCAGCAGCGTAGCCAGCCAGATTGCCCCCCCCGCGCAGTTCTTC. It codes for CASSVASQIAPPAQFF.

The chain is built from TRBV27 and TRBJ1-1, with D maybe TRBD1 (6 bases). The CDR3 is 14 residues long. The V and J ends lost 6 bases and 6 bases respectively, with 17 bases between them. Germline CDR1 is MNHEY and CDR2 is SMNVEV (reference sequence). The CDR3 region is CASSPGLGGPEAFF. CDR3 coding DNA: TGTGCCAGCAGCCCTGGACTGGGGGGCCCTGAAGCTTTCTTT.

The chain is built from TRBV4-1 and TRBJ1-4, with 8 bases fitting TRBD1. Trimming took 0 bases from V and 8 from J; bases not matched to a gene: 11. Germline CDR1 MGHRA, CDR2 YSYEKL. The CDR3 covers 17 residues. Here the CDR3 DNA reads TGCGCCAGCAGCCAAGATCCCAGGGGGCGCGTTGAGGAAAAACTGTTTTTT. Its translation: CASSQDPRGRVEEKLFF.

The chain couples TRBV29-1 to TRBJ2-3, with 10 nucleotides matching TRBD2. CDR1 is SQVTM, CDR2 ANQGSEA, per germline. J gave up 3 bases and V 8 bases, and 11 bases lay outside the gene matches. This CDR3 has 15 residues. The CDR3 DNA follows: TGCAGCTTGCGGGCCGGGACTAGCGCGACAGATACGCAGTATTTT. It specifies CSLRAGTSATDTQYF.

This chain uses TRBV29-1 with TRBJ1-2; D is uncertain. There are 13 residues in the CDR3. Trimming took 2 bases from V and 2 from J, leaving 9 bases between them. CDR1 and CDR2 (germline): SQVTM, ANQGSEA. CDR3 sequence: CSVERQANYGYTF. CDR3 sequence (DNA): TGCAGCGTTGAACGGCAGGCGAACTATGGCTACACCTTC.

This clone was observed a few times. V usage is TRBV9 and J usage is TRBJ1-3; D remains unclear. V was cut by 4 bases and J by 0 bases, with 8 bases left in between. CDR1 SGDLS and CDR2 YYNGEE come from the germline V gene. CDR3 length equals 14 residues. This chain's CDR3 is CASSPRGSGNTIYF. As DNA, the CDR3 is TGTGCCAGCAGCCCCCGGGGCTCTGGAAACACCATATATTTT.

The genes are TRBV15 and TRBJ2-3; D unresolved. This CDR3 is 16 amino acids long. V was clipped by 1 base and J by 0 bases, with 11 bases between them. In germline, CDR1 is LNHNV, CDR2 YYDKDF (reference sequence). The CDR3 DNA is TGTGCCACCAGCAGAGGACTGACGGCCAGCACAGATACGCAGTATTTT. This sequence encodes CATSRGLTASTDTQYF.

The J gene is TRBJ2-7, the V gene TRBV30; D is tentatively TRBD1 or TRBD2 (5 bases each). CDR3 length: 13 amino acids. The germline gives CDR1 GTSNPN, CDR2 SVGIG (reference sequence). The V end lost 3 bases, the J end lost 3 bases, and 12 bases lay between the germline ends. CDR3 nucleotide sequence: TGTGCCTGGAGGCCGGGACCACACTACGAGCAGTACTTC. Its protein product is CAWRPGPHYEQYF.

The chain has TRBV28 and TRBJ1-2; D is unresolved. V lost 5 bases, J lost 8 bases, and 9 bases lay in between. Per germline, CDR1 MDHEN and CDR2 SYDVKM. The CDR3 consists of 11 residues. This CDR3 reads CASSPTMGYTF. For the CDR3, the DNA is TGTGCCAGCAGTCCAACAATGGGCTACACCTTC.

The CDR3 DNA reads as TGCGCCAGCAGCCAAATCCCCACCGACAGAAGCAGAGCTTTCTTT. This codes for CASSQIPTDRSRAFF. This sequence joins TRBV4-1 and TRBJ1-1, with a weak D call TRBD1 (5 bases). This CDR3 is 15 amino acids long. Germline V gene sequence: CDR1 MGHRA, CDR2 YSYEKL. Trimming left V 2 bases short and J 10 bases short, with 20 bases between.

The V gene is TRBV6-5, the J gene TRBJ1-2, with 7 bases fitting TRBD1. This CDR3 is built from 13 residues. With V trimmed by 0 bases and J by 8 bases, 3 bases remained unmatched. Germline V lookup: CDR1 MNHEY, CDR2 SVGAGI. CDR3 amino acids: CASSYSDRDGYTF. The DNA for the CDR3 is TGTGCCAGCAGTTACTCTGACAGGGACGGCTACACCTTC.

This clone was seen only once. The chain joins TRBV28 to TRBJ2-5, with TRBD2 as a possible D gene (5 bases). Trimming took off 5 bases at V and 3 bases at J, with 16 bases between the two ends. The germline V gene has CDR1 MDHEN and CDR2 SYDVKM. This CDR3 has 15 amino acids. The CDR3, as DNA: TGTGCCAGCAGTCCCTCGAGGGTAGCGAAAGAGACCCAGTACTTC. It codes for CASSPSRVAKETQYF.

V usage is TRBV28 and J usage is TRBJ2-7, with 9 bases identical to TRBD2. Unmatched junction bases numbered 13, after V lost 4 bases and J lost 3 bases. CDR1 and CDR2 (germline): MDHEN, SYDVKM. The CDR3 loop spans 17 amino acids. CDR3 sequence reads: CASSYGGGAIRGYEQYF. DNA of the CDR3: TGTGCCAGCAGTTATGGCGGGGGGGCTATCCGGGGCTACGAGCAGTACTTC.

In its sample, this clone was seen once. This sequence joins TRBV28 and TRBJ1-6; 8 nucleotides line up with TRBD1. The CDR3 has 19 residues. The V gene's germline CDR1 is MDHEN and CDR2 SYDVKM. J lost 0 bases, V lost 5 bases, and 12 bases had no gene match. In DNA form, the CDR3 reads TGTGCCAGCAGTCCTCCCCGGGACAGGTTGAGCTCCTATAATTCACCCCTCCACTTT. Its translation: CASSPPRDRLSSYNSPLHF.